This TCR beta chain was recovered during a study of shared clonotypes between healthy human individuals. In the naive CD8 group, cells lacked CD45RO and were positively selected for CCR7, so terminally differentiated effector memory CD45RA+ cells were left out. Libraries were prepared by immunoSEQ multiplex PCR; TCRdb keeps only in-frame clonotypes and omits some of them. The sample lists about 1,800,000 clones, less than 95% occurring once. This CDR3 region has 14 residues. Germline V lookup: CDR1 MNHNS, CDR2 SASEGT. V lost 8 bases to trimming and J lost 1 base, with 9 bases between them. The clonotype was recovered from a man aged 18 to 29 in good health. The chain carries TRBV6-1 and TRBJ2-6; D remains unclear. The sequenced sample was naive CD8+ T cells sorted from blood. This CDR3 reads CASAGFSGANVLTF. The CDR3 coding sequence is TGTGCCAGCGCCGGGTTTTCTGGGGCCAACGTCCTGACTTTC.